These T cell receptor beta chains were read from a single sample in a study of T cells in Graves' hyperthyroidism and ophthalmopathy. TCRdb re-called the multiplex PCR reads with MiXCR, one entry per CDR3 protein. In the table there are 550,000 to 850,000 distinct CDR3 sequences, around a sixth of which are singletons. Source material: blood. The receptors were sampled from a woman aged 45-65 years with Graves' hyperthyroidism that later progressed to Graves' ophthalmopathy. The CDR3 runs from the conserved cysteine through the conserved F or W.

v_call cdr3_aa
TRBV5-1 CASSFEELAGSYEQYF
TRBV18 CASSPEQGLIGELFF
TRBV19 CASKPFQASYNEQFF
TRBV18 CASSFQGYNEQFF
TRBV2 CASSQIPGQEGEYEQYF
TRBV12-3/TRBV12-4 CASSYPAGTRDNEQFF
TRBV11-1 CASSSMGQIAKNIQYF
TRBV19 CASSPDGSRSNQPQHF
TRBV19 CASSTRDGLGEQYF
TRBV7-9 CASSLAADLTEKLFF
TRBV7-8 CASRPPDRTGNDEQYF
TRBV5-6 CASSMADTEAFF
TRBV5-1 CASSLESRDWNEQFF
TRBV10-3 CAISPNREGQPQHF
TRBV27 CASSWAKNYEQYF
TRBV3-1 CASSQRTYNSPLHF
TRBV12-3/TRBV12-4 CASIKLGTAYGYTF
TRBV6-5 CASSYTSGGAGANVLTF
TRBV7-9 CASSSGGQETQYF
TRBV10-3 CAISGLAGGPGETQYF
TRBV12-3/TRBV12-4 CASGGLSETQYF
TRBV30 CAWSATGSTYEQYF
TRBV7-9 CASSQMTGGREQYF
TRBV11-3 CASSLDSSTEAFF
TRBV6-1 CASSGTGGVEQYF
TRBV4-2 CASSQINPSETTDTQYF
TRBV7-8 CASSGGLALVQYF
TRBV10-2 CASGGQIYQPQHF
TRBV7-7 CASSLGSGNTGELFF
TRBV7-9 CASSPAGLGYEQYF
TRBV2 CASSHGRSGNQPQHF
TRBV20-1 CSARDPDRAHYGYTF
TRBV12-3/TRBV12-4 CASRQGAGELFF
TRBV18 CASSPPGKTQYF
TRBV10-3 CAISEYIGGTLNEQFF
TRBV10-3 CAISVGGTNYEQYF
TRBV19 CASSIPRTGGTEAFF
TRBV6-2/TRBV6-3 CASRTGLDYGYTF
TRBV11-2 CASSPTGDRAFF
TRBV6-2/TRBV6-3 CASSSNPRPAFF
TRBV10-1 CASSDGAGANEKLFF
TRBV6-1 CASSGGQVNQPQHF
TRBV14 CASSQDRWSTDTQYF
TRBV9 CASSATQGKAFF
TRBV9 CASSVGVVGNTEAFF
TRBV2 CASSDPLSGNTIYF
TRBV10-3 CAISEGFRRAGELFF
TRBV12-3/TRBV12-4 CASSFVADTDTQYF